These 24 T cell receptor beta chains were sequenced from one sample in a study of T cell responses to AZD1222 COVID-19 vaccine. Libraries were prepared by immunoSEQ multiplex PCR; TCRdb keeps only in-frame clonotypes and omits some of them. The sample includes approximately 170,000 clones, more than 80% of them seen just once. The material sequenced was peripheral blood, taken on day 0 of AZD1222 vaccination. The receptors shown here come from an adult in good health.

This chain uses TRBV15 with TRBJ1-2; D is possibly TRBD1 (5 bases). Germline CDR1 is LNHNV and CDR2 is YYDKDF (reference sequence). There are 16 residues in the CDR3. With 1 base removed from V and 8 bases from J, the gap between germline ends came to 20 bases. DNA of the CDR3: TGTGCCACCAGCAGAGGTCGGGACGGAACGTATGACGGCTACACCTTC. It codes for CATSRGRDGTYDGYTF.

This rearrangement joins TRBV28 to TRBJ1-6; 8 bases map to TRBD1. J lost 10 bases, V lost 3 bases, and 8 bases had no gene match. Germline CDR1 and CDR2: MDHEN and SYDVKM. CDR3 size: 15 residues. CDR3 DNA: TGTGCCAGCAGTTTCCTAACAGGGGGAGGATCACCCCTCCACTTT. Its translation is CASSFLTGGGSPLHF.

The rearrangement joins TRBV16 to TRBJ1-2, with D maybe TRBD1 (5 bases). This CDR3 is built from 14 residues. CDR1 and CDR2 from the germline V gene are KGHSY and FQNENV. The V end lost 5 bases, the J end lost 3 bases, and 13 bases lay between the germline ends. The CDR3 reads CASSNGHPDYGYTF. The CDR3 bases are TGTGCCAGCAGCAACGGACACCCTGACTATGGCTACACCTTC.

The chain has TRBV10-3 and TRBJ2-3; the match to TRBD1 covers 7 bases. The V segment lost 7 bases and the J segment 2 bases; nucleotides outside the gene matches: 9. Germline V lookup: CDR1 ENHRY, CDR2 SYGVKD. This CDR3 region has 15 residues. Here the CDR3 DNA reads TGTGCCATCAAGGGGGCGGACAGTCCCACAGATACGCAGTATTTT. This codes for CAIKGADSPTDTQYF.

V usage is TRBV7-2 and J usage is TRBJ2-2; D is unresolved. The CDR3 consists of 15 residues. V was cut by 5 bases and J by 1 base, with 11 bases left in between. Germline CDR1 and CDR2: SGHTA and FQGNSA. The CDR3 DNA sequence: TGTGCCAGCAGCAAAGCAAGGGAGAACACCGGGGAGCTGTTTTTT. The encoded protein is CASSKARENTGELFF.

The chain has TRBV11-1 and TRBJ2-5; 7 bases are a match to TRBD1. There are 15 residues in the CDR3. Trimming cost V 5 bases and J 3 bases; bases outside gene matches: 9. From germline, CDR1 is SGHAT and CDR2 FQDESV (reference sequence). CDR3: CASSIRDSPEETQYF. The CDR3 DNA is TGTGCCAGCAGCATACGGGACAGCCCAGAAGAGACCCAGTACTTC.

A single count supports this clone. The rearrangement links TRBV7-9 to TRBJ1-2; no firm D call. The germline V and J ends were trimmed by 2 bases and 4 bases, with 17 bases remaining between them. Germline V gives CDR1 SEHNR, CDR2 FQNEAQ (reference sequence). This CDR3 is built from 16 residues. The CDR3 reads CASSLLEVRTTYGYTF. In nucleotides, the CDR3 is TGTGCCAGCAGCTTATTGGAGGTCAGGACGACCTATGGCTACACCTTC.

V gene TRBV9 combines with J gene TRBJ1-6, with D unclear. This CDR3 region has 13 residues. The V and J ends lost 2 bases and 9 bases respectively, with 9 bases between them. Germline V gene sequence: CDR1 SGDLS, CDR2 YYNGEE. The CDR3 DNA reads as TGTGCCAGCAGCGTGGACTGGTCTTCACCCCTCCACTTT. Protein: CASSVDWSSPLHF. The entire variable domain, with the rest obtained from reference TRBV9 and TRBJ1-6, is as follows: DSGVTQTPKHLITATGQRVTLRCSPRSGDLSVYWYQQSLDQGLQFLIQYYNGEERAKGNILERFSAQQFPDLHSELNLSSLELGDSALYFCASSVDWSSPLHFGNGTRLTVT.

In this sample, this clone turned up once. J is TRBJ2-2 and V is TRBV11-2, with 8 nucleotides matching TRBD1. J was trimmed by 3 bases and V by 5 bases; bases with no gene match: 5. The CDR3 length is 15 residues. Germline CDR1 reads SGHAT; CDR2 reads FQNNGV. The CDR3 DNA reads TGTGCCAGCAGCCCAGGACAGGGCTACACCGGGGAGCTGTTTTTT. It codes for CASSPGQGYTGELFF.

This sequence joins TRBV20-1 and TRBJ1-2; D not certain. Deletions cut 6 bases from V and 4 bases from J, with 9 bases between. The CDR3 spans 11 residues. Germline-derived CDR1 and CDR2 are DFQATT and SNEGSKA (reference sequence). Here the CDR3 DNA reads TGCAGTGCCCCCAAGGGCTATGGCTACACCTTC. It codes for CSAPKGYGYTF.

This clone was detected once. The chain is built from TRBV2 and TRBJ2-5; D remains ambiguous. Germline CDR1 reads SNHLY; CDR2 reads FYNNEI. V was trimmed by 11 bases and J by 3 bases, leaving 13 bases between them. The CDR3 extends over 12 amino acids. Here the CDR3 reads CAWLPAEETQYF. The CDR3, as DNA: TGTGCCTGGTTACCTGCCGAAGAGACCCAGTACTTC.

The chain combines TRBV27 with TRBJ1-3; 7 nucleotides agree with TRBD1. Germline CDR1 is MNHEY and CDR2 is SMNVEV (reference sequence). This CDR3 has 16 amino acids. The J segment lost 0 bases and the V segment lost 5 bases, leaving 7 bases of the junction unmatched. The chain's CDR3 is CASSDRQGASGNTIYF. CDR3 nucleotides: TGTGCCAGCAGTGACCGACAGGGCGCCTCTGGAAACACCATATATTTT.

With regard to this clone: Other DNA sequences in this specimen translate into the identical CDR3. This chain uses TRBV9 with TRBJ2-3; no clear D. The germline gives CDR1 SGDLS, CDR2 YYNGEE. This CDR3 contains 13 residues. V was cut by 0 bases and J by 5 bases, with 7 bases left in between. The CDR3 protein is CASSVGGGDTQYF. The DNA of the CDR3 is TGTGCCAGCAGCGTAGGAGGTGGAGATACGCAGTATTTT.

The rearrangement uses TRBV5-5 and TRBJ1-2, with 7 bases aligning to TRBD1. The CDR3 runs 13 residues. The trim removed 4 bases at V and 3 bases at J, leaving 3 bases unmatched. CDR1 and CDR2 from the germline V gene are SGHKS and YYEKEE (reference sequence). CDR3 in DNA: TGTGCCAGCAGCGATACAGGGGACTATGGCTACACCTTC. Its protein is CASSDTGDYGYTF.

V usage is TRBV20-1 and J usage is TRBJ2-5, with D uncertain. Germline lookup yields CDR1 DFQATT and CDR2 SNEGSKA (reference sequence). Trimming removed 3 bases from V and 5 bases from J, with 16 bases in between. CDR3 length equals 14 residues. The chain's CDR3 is CSASRPTLHETQYF. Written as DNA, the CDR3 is TGCAGTGCTAGTCGGCCTACCCTCCACGAGACCCAGTACTTC.

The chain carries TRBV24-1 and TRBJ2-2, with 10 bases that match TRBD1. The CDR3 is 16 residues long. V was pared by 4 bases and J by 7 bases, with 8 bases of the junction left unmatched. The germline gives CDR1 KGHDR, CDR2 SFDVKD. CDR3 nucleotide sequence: TGTGCCACCAGTGACCTAGGGACAGGGGTACTCGGGGAGCTGTTTTTT. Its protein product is CATSDLGTGVLGELFF.

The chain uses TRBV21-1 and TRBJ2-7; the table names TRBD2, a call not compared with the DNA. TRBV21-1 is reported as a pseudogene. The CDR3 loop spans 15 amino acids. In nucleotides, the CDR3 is TGTGCCAGCAGCCGAGGCGCGGGGAGCGACTACGAGCAGTACGTC. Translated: CASSRGAGSDYEQYV.

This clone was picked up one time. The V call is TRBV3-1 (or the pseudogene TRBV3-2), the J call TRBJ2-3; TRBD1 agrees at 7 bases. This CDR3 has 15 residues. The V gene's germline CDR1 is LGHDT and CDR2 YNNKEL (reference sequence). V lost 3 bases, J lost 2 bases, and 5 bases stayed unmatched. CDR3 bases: TGTGCCAGCAGCCAGGACAGGACCTACACAGATACGCAGTATTTT. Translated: CASSQDRTYTDTQYF.

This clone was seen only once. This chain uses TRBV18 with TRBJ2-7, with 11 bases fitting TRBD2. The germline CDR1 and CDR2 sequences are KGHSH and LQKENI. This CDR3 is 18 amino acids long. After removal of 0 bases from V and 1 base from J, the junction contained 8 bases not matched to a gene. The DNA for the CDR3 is TGTGCCAGCTCACCACCGTATCTAGCGGGGGGCCGATCCTACGAGCAGTACTTC. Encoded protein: CASSPPYLAGGRSYEQYF.

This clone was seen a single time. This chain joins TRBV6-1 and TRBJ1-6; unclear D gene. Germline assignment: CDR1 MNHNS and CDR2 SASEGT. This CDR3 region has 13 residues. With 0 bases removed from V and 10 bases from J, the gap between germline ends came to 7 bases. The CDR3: CASSEAEGSPLHF. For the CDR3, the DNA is TGTGCCAGCAGTGAAGCGGAAGGGTCACCCCTCCACTTT.

The chain's CDR3 is CASSLWVAGELFF. The CDR3 DNA follows: TGTGCCAGCAGTTTATGGGTAGCCGGGGAGCTGTTTTTT. The genes are TRBV27 and TRBJ2-2; D unresolved. Germline V CDR1 and CDR2: MNHEY, SMNVEV (reference sequence). Trimming removed 1 base at V and 6 bases at J, with 6 bases between. The CDR3 runs to 13 residues.

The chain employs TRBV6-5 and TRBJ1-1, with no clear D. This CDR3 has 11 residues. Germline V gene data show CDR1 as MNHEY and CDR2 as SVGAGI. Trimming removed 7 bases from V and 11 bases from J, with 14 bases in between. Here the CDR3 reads CASTELGSAFF. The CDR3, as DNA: TGTGCCAGCACCGAACTCGGAAGTGCTTTCTTT.

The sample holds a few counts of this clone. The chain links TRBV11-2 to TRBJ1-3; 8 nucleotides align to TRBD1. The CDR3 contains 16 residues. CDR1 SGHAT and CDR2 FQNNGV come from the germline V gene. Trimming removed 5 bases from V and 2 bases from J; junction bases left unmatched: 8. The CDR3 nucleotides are TGTGCCAGCAGCCTGAGACAGGGGATCACTGGAAACACCATATATTTT. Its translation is CASSLRQGITGNTIYF.

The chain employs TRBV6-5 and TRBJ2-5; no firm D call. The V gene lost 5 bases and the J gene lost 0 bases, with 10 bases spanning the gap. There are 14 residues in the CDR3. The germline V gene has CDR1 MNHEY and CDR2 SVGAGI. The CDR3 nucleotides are TGTGCCAGCAGTCTCTCATTGTACCAAGAGACCCAGTACTTC. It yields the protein CASSLSLYQETQYF.